One sample yielded the 30 T cell receptor beta chains listed below, sequenced in a study of shared clonotypes between healthy human individuals. TCRdb keeps only in-frame clones here, not all; method: immunoSEQ multiplex PCR. The repertoire holds 1 million to 1.3 million clones, with about 84% as singletons. The specimen was memory CD4+ T cells from PBMCs. Sample subset: CD45RA-negative fraction. These receptors were obtained from a man aged 18 to 29 in good health. Some clones in this sample may be carry-over from other donors' samples.

CDR3 protein: CASSPQANIYNEQFF. The CDR3 region has the DNA TGTGCCAGCAGCCCCCAGGCCAACATCTACAATGAGCAGTTCTTC. This rearrangement joins TRBV7-9 to TRBJ2-1; D is uncertain. V dropped 5 bases and J dropped 3 bases, with 14 bases sitting between them. There are 15 residues in the CDR3. Germline CDR1 is SEHNR and CDR2 is FQNEAQ (reference sequence).

The chain combines TRBV30 with TRBJ1-1; the D gene is possibly TRBD1 (5 bases). V was shortened by 2 bases and J by 3 bases, with 10 bases between the two germline ends. This CDR3 contains 13 residues. Germline V gives CDR1 GTSNPN, CDR2 SVGIG (reference sequence). The CDR3 loop is CAWSRGTYTEAFF. CDR3 DNA: TGTGCCTGGAGTCGTGGGACCTACACTGAAGCTTTCTTT.

With regard to this clone: Other DNA variants within this sample encode the same CDR3. This chain links TRBV6-1 with TRBJ1-2; 7 bases agree with TRBD1. The CDR3 has 13 amino acids. CDR1 and CDR2 from the germline V gene are MNHNS and SASEGT. V was clipped by 6 bases and J by 2 bases; unmatched bases: 3. In DNA form, the CDR3 reads TGTGCCAGCAGGGAGGGGGCGAACTATGGCTACACCTTC. Protein product: CASREGANYGYTF.

This clone was seen just once. The chain links TRBV5-1 to TRBJ2-2; D call uncertain. V was trimmed by 0 bases and J by 6 bases, leaving 9 bases between them. CDR1 and CDR2 (germline): SGHRS, YFSETQ. This CDR3 contains 14 residues. As DNA, the CDR3 is TGCGCCAGCAGCTTGGCAGGTTCGGCCGGGGAGCTGTTTTTT. This sequence encodes CASSLAGSAGELFF.

The chain carries TRBV29-1 and TRBJ1-1; no reliable D call. V lost 3 bases to trimming and J lost 4 bases, with 9 bases between them. The CDR3 contains 12 residues. Germline V CDR1 and CDR2: SQVTM, ANQGSEA. The CDR3 loop reads CSVEVLGTEAFF. In DNA form, the CDR3 reads TGCAGCGTTGAGGTTTTAGGCACTGAAGCTTTCTTT. The entire variable domain, with the rest obtained from reference TRBV29-1 and TRBJ1-1, is as follows: SAVISQKPSRDICQRGTSLTIQCQVDSQVTMMFWYRQQPGQSLTLIATANQGSEATYESGFVIDKFPISRPNLTFSTLTVSNMSPEDSSIYLCSVEVLGTEAFFGQGTRLTVV.

This clone has more than one count but fewer than ten. This sequence joins TRBV20-1 and TRBJ2-3; 7 bases are a match to TRBD2. The CDR3 sequence is 11 residues long. CDR1 is DFQATT and CDR2 is SNEGSKA in the germline V gene (reference sequence). This CDR3 reads CRGGVHPSQYF. DNA of the CDR3: TGCAGGGGGGGGGTCCACCCATCGCAGTATTTT.

This clone was seen a handful of times. The rearrangement uses TRBV9 and TRBJ2-2; the match to TRBD2 covers 7 bases. The CDR3 is made up of 16 amino acids. Looked up from germline, CDR1 is SGDLS and CDR2 is YYNGEE. V lost 4 bases, J lost 5 bases, and 11 bases stayed unmatched. CDR3 sequence reads: CASSPSPGGRTGELFF. The CDR3 DNA is TGTGCCAGCAGCCCCTCCCCGGGCGGGAGAACCGGGGAGCTGTTTTTT.

This clone was seen just once. CDR3 loop: CASSQPRGNTEAFF. For the CDR3, the DNA is TGTGCCAGCAGTCAGCCGCGGGGGAACACTGAAGCTTTCTTT. This sequence joins TRBV6-1 and TRBJ1-1; no clear D. Germline V gene sequence: CDR1 MNHNS, CDR2 SASEGT. The germline V and J ends were trimmed by 5 bases and 1 base, with 11 bases remaining between them. The CDR3 covers 14 residues.

V gene TRBV28 combines with J gene TRBJ2-7, with D unclear. V gave up 5 bases and J gave up 1 base, with 12 bases separating them. The CDR3 sequence is 14 residues long. Germline loops: CDR1 MDHEN, CDR2 SYDVKM. CDR3 in DNA: TGTGCCAGCAGTCCGACGCCGGAATCCTACGAGCAGTACTTC. Translating gives CASSPTPESYEQYF.

V and J are TRBV10-3 and TRBJ1-4; 10 nucleotides align to TRBD1. The CDR3 is made up of 16 amino acids. The ends lost 6 bases at V and 6 bases at J; junction bases unmatched: 10. CDR1 is ENHRY, CDR2 SYGVKD, per germline. CDR3 residues: CAISNPPGTGDEKLFF. The CDR3 DNA follows: TGTGCCATCAGCAACCCACCCGGGACAGGGGATGAAAAACTGTTTTTT.

The rearrangement joins TRBV6-5 to TRBJ2-5, with D unclear. Trimming left V 7 bases short and J 7 bases short, with 10 bases between. This CDR3 has 11 residues. Germline values: CDR1 MNHEY, CDR2 SVGAGI. The CDR3 region is CASTDAVTQYF. The CDR3 DNA reads TGTGCCAGCACTGACGCAGTGACCCAGTACTTC.

This chain uses TRBV7-2 with TRBJ2-5; maybe TRBD2 (7 bases). In germline, CDR1 is SGHTA, CDR2 FQGNSA. The CDR3 extends over 17 amino acids. V lost 5 bases and J 10 bases, leaving 29 bases between the germline ends. The CDR3 DNA follows: TGTGCCAGCAGCCAATTTTTAGGGGGGGGAATCCCCCTGCGCCAGTACTTC. It is translated as CASSQFLGGGIPLRQYF.

The rearrangement joins TRBV5-8 to TRBJ1-3; the D is unclear. V lost 4 bases and J 0 bases, leaving 11 bases between the germline ends. The CDR3 consists of 15 residues. Germline V lookup: CDR1 SGHTS, CDR2 YDEGEE. The CDR3 DNA reads TGTGCCAGCAGCCGCCGCGTCGGCTCTGGAAACACCATATATTTT. It is translated as CASSRRVGSGNTIYF.

This clone was seen a few times. V gene TRBV19 combines with J gene TRBJ2-1; 9 nucleotides align to TRBD2. CDR3 length equals 14 residues. V was clipped by 6 bases and J by 9 bases; unmatched bases: 9. Germline CDR1 reads LNHDA; CDR2 reads SQIVND (reference sequence). CDR3 amino acids: CASSPAGGSGEQFF. The DNA of the CDR3 is TGTGCCAGTAGCCCCGCGGGGGGGTCAGGTGAGCAGTTCTTC.

In this sample, this clone turned up a few times. The chain employs TRBV18 and TRBJ1-2; D is ambiguous. The CDR3 spans 13 residues. Trimming removed 1 base from V and 9 bases from J, with 12 bases in between. Germline lookup yields CDR1 KGHSH and CDR2 LQKENI. CDR3 in amino acids: CASSPQGKNSYTF. The CDR3 coding sequence is TGTGCCAGCTCACCACAGGGAAAGAACAGCTACACCTTC. The full variable domain, in which reference TRBV18 and TRBJ1-2 provide the parts outside the CDR3, is NAGVMQNPRHLVRRRGQEARLRCSPMKGHSHVYWYRQLPEEGLKFMVYLQKENIIDESGMPKERFSAEFPKEGPSILRIQQVVRGDSAAYFCASSPQGKNSYTFGSGTRLTVV.

The chain links TRBV7-2 to TRBJ2-6; 11 bases fit TRBD2. The CDR3 has 18 amino acids. The germline CDR1 and CDR2 sequences are SGHTA and FQGNSA. Trimming cost V 3 bases and J 4 bases; bases outside gene matches: 8. The CDR3 nucleotides are TGTGCCAGCAGCTTTACACTAGCGGGAGCGTCGGGGGCCAACGTCCTGACTTTC. The encoded protein is CASSFTLAGASGANVLTF.

The chain is built from TRBV5-1 and TRBJ2-5; 13 nucleotides align to TRBD2. This CDR3 is 16 amino acids long. J gave up 4 bases and V 0 bases, and 3 bases lay outside the gene matches. CDR1 is SGHRS, CDR2 YFSETQ, per germline. In DNA form, the CDR3 reads TGCGCCAGCAGCTTGGAACTAGCGGGAGGGCCAGAGACCCAGTACTTC. This sequence encodes CASSLELAGGPETQYF.

The chain recombines TRBV30 with TRBJ1-3, with no clear D. Germline lookup yields CDR1 GTSNPN and CDR2 SVGIG (reference sequence). The CDR3 length is 14 residues. Trimming pared 5 bases from V and 0 bases from J, leaving 11 bases between. Here the CDR3 reads CAWDFIGSGNTIYF. CDR3 sequence (DNA): TGTGCCTGGGACTTTATTGGCTCTGGAAACACCATATATTTT.

This clone was observed once. The genes are TRBV6-1 and TRBJ2-6, with D possibly being TRBD1 or TRBD2 (6 bases each). Trimming stripped 7 bases from V and 2 bases from J, with 12 bases between. CDR3 length equals 15 residues. CDR1 is MNHNS, CDR2 SASEGT, per germline. CDR3 sequence reads: CASNLEGAGANVLTF. DNA for the CDR3: TGTGCCAGCAATTTGGAGGGGGCTGGGGCCAACGTCCTGACTTTC.

The chain has TRBV27 and TRBJ2-7, with 7 bases matching TRBD1. Germline V CDR1 and CDR2: MNHEY, SMNVEV (reference sequence). V lost 5 bases, J lost 3 bases, and 7 bases stayed unmatched. The CDR3 is 14 residues long. The CDR3 sequence: CASSPKRTGYEQYF. CDR3 bases: TGTGCCAGCAGTCCCAAACGGACAGGCTACGAGCAGTACTTC.

This clone showed up just a few times. The chain recombines TRBV4-2 with TRBJ2-6, with 7 bases matching TRBD1. The CDR3 is 15 residues long. V trimming: 1 base; J trimming: 15 bases; junction bases outside the gene matches: 12. Germline loops: CDR1 LGHNA, CDR2 YNFKEQ. CDR3 sequence reads: CASSQANPGQTGLTF. Here the CDR3 DNA reads TGTGCCAGCAGCCAAGCCAACCCGGGACAGACCGGCCTGACTTTC.

The V gene is TRBV25-1, the J gene TRBJ1-5; D is perhaps TRBD1 (5 bases). Germline V lookup: CDR1 MGHDK, CDR2 SYGVNS. V lost 2 bases and J lost 2, with 13 bases in between. The CDR3 is made up of 16 amino acids. The CDR3 is CASSEGGRGGNQPQHF. CDR3 DNA: TGTGCCAGCAGTGAAGGGGGTCGGGGTGGCAATCAGCCCCAGCATTTT.

This chain connects TRBV30 to TRBJ1-1; weak D call: TRBD1 (5 bases). CDR1 GTSNPN and CDR2 SVGIG come from the germline V gene (reference sequence). The V end was cut by 3 bases, the J end by 5 bases, with 16 bases between. The CDR3 is made up of 14 amino acids. The DNA of the CDR3 is TGTGCCTGGAGGACGGCAGGGTTAAGGACTGAAGCTTTCTTT. Protein sequence: CAWRTAGLRTEAFF.

The chain recombines TRBV28 with TRBJ1-2; 7 nucleotides line up with TRBD1. CDR1 is MDHEN and CDR2 is SYDVKM in the germline V gene. Trimming at V came to 3 bases and at J to 8 bases, leaving 3 bases not matched to a gene. The CDR3 has 12 residues. CDR3 sequence: CASSLTGTGYTF. CDR3 DNA sequence: TGTGCCAGCAGTTTGACAGGGACCGGCTACACCTTC.

The V gene is TRBV27, the J gene TRBJ2-1, with D possibly matching TRBD1 (6 bases). Germline V CDR1 and CDR2: MNHEY, SMNVEV (reference sequence). The CDR3 totals 18 residues. V was pared by 4 bases and J by 6 bases, with 25 bases between. The CDR3 sequence: CASSYYGARRSRGNEQFF. The CDR3 region has the DNA TGTGCCAGCAGTTATTATGGGGCCCGCCGTTCCAGGGGCAATGAGCAGTTCTTC.

V and J are TRBV28 and TRBJ2-7, with 11 positions matching TRBD2. V was clipped by 2 bases and J by 1 base; unmatched bases: 7. The CDR3 consists of 17 residues. Germline loops: CDR1 MDHEN, CDR2 SYDVKM. The CDR3 DNA reads as TGTGCCAGCAGTTTACACCCCGGGACTAGCGGTTCCTACGAGCAGTACTTC. This encodes CASSLHPGTSGSYEQYF.

This chain links TRBV7-9 with TRBJ1-1; TRBD1 matches 7 bases. Germline CDR1 and CDR2: SEHNR and FQNEAQ (reference sequence). The CDR3 loop spans 15 amino acids. V shed 5 bases and J 0 bases; nucleotides not matched to a gene: 6. CDR3 sequence reads: CASSVPGTVNTEAFF. CDR3 nucleotides: TGTGCCAGCAGCGTCCCCGGGACAGTGAACACTGAAGCTTTCTTT.

The J gene is TRBJ2-3, the V gene TRBV7-3; no clear D. The germline gives CDR1 SGHTA, CDR2 FQGTGA. The CDR3 is 15 amino acids. Trimming stripped 0 bases from V and 5 bases from J, with 12 bases between. This CDR3 reads CASSLTGWRLDTQYF. DNA for the CDR3: TGTGCCAGCAGCTTAACCGGCTGGCGATTAGATACGCAGTATTTT.

The chain is built from TRBV7-2 and TRBJ1-3; no reliable D call. V was shortened by 1 base and J by 0 bases, with 10 bases between the two germline ends. The CDR3 contains 16 residues. From germline, CDR1 is SGHTA and CDR2 FQGNSA. DNA of the CDR3: TGTGCCAGCAGCTTAGACCGCATTCGCTCTGGAAACACCATATATTTT. Its translation is CASSLDRIRSGNTIYF.

This clone showed up just a few times. This CDR3 is also generated by other DNA sequences in the sample. This chain links TRBV30 with TRBJ1-3; D uncertain. Trimming removed 3 bases at V and 0 bases at J, with 9 bases between. There are 14 residues in the CDR3. In germline, CDR1 is GTSNPN, CDR2 SVGIG (reference sequence). DNA of the CDR3: TGTGCCTGGAGCTCAGGCTTCTCTGGAAACACCATATATTTT. This gives the protein CAWSSGFSGNTIYF. Variable domain in full (rest from reference TRBV30 and TRBJ1-3): SQTIHQWPATLVQPVGSPLSLECTVEGTSNPNLYWYRQAAGRGLQLLFYSVGIGQISSEVPQNLSASRPQDRQFILSSKKLLLSDSGFYLCAWSSGFSGNTIYFGEGSWLTVV.